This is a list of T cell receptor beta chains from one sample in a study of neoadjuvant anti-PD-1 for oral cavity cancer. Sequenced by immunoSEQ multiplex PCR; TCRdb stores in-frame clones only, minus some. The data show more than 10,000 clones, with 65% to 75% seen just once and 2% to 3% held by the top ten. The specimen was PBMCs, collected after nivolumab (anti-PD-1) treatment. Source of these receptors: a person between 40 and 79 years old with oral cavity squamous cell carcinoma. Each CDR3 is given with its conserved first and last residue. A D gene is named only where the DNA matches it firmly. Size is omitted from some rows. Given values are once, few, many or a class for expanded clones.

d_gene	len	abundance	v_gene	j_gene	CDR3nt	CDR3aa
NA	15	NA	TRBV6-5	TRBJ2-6	TGTGCCAGCATGATCGTCCGCCCTGGGGCCAACGTCCTGACTTTC	CASMIVRPGANVLTF
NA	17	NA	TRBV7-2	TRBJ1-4	TGTGCCAGCAGCTCCCGGACCAGGGCGGGGACTAATGAAAAACTGTTTTTT	CASSSRTRAGTNEKLFF
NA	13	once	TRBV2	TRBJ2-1	TGTGCCAGCAGTGAAAACAGGTACAATGAGCAGTTCTTC	CASSENRYNEQFF
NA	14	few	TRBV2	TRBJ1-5	TGTGCCAGCAGTCCCGGGCCATCAAATCAGCCCCAGCATTTT	CASSPGPSNQPQHF
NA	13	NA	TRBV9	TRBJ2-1	TGTGCCAGCAGCCCACGTTGGGGCAATGAGCAGTTCTTC	CASSPRWGNEQFF
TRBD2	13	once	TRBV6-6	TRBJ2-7	TGTGCCAGCAGCCGCGGGAGCTCCTACGAGCAGTACTTC	CASSRGSSYEQYF
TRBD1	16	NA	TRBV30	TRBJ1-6	TGTGCCTGGAGTGATTTGACAGGGGGGAGAAATTCACCCCTCCACTTT	CAWSDLTGGRNSPLHF
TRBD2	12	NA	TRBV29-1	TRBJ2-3	TGCAGCCTACTAGCGGACACAGATACGCAGTATTTT	CSLLADTDTQYF
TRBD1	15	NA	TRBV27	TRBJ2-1	TGTGCCAGCAGTCCCGGACAGGGGGCTTTCAATGAGCAGTTCTTC	CASSPGQGAFNEQFF
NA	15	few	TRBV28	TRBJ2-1	TGTGCCAGCAGTTCTAACTCCCGGGACTACAATGAGCAGTTCTTC	CASSSNSRDYNEQFF
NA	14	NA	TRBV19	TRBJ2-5	TGTGCCAGTAGTACGGACAGCGAACAAGAGACCCAGTACTTC	CASSTDSEQETQYF
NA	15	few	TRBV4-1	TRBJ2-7	TGCGCCAGCAGCCAAAATCCCCTGACTGGTTACGAGCAGTACTTC	CASSQNPLTGYEQYF
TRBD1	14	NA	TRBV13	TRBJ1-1	TGTGCCAGCAGACCCCAAGGACAGGCCACTGAAGCTTTCTTT	CASRPQGQATEAFF
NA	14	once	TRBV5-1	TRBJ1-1	TGCGCCAGCAGCTTCCTCCTTCAGAACACTGAAGCTTTCTTT	CASSFLLQNTEAFF
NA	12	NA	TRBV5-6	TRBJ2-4	TGTGCCAGCAGCTTGCTTTCGAACATTCAGTACTTC	CASSLLSNIQYF
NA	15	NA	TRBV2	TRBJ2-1	TGTGCCAGCAGTGCGGACTCTGGATCCTACAATGAGCAGTTCTTC	CASSADSGSYNEQFF
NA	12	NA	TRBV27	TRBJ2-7	TGTGCCAGCAGTTCCCTCTCCTACGAGCAGTACTTC	CASSSLSYEQYF
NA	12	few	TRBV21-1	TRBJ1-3	TGTGCCAGCAGCAAAGCAGGAAACACCATATATTTT	CASSKAGNTIYF
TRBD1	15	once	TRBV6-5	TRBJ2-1	TGTGCCAGCACCCGGACAGGGACCGGCTACAATGAGCAGTTCTTC	CASTRTGTGYNEQFF
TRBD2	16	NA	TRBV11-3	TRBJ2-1	TGTGCCAGCAGCTTAGGACTAGCGGAACCGTACAATGAGCAGTTCTTC	CASSLGLAEPYNEQFF
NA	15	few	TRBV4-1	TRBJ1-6	TGCGCCAGCAGCACTTTAAGGGGGTCCAATTCACCCCTCCACTTT	CASSTLRGSNSPLHF
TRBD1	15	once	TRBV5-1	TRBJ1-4	TGCGCCAGCAGCTTGGCCTCGGGACAGACTGAAAAACTGTTTTTT	CASSLASGQTEKLFF
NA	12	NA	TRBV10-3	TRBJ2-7	TGTGCCGTCAGCTCGGGGGAAAACGAGCAGTACTTC	CAVSSGENEQYF
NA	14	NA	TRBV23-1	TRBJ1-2	TGCGCCAGCAGTCAATCCAGGACTAACTATGGCTACACCTTC	CASSQSRTNYGYTF
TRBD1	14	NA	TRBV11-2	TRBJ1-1	TGTGCCAGCAGACAGGGGCAGGGTAGGGCTGAAGCTTTCTTT	CASRQGQGRAEAFF
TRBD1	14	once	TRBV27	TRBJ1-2	TGTGCCAGCAGTTTTCGCACAGGGGCATCGGGCTACACCTTC	CASSFRTGASGYTF
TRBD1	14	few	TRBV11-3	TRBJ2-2	TGTGCCAGCAGTGACAGGGTTAACACCGGGGAGCTGTTTTTT	CASSDRVNTGELFF
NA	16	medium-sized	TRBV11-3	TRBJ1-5	TGTGCCAGCAGCTTAGATTGGAACCAACCAATTCAGCCCCAGCATTTT	CASSLDWNQPIQPQHF
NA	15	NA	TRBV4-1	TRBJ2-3	TGCGCCAGCAGCCAAGGGTCGGTCGATACAGATACGCAGTATTTT	CASSQGSVDTDTQYF
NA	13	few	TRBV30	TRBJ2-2	TGTGCCTGGAGTGTACAGGGAACCGGGGAGCTGTTTTTT	CAWSVQGTGELFF
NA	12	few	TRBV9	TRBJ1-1	TGTGCCAGCAGCGTAGGGGGCCCGGCGGCTTTCTTT	CASSVGGPAAFF
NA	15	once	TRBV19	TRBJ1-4	TGTGCCAGTACCAAAGTCCGGGCCCGAAATGAAAAACTGTTTTTT	CASTKVRARNEKLFF
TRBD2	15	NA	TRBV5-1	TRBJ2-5	TGCGCCAGCAGCTTGGTAGCGGGTCCGGAAGAGACCCAGTACTTC	CASSLVAGPEETQYF
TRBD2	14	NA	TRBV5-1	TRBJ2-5	TGCGCCAGCAGCCGGAGCGGGATCCAAGAGACCCAGTACTTC	CASSRSGIQETQYF
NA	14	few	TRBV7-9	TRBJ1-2	TGTGCCAGCAGCTTAGTAGCGGAAGGGGATGGCTACACCTTC	CASSLVAEGDGYTF
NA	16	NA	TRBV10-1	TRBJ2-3	TGCGCCAGCAGTGAAAATCGGCTAGTCTATACAGATACGCAGTATTTT	CASSENRLVYTDTQYF
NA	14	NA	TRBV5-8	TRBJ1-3	TGTGCCAGCAGCTTGGCCAGGGTTGGAAACACCATATATTTT	CASSLARVGNTIYF
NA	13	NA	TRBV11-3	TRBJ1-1	TGTGCCAGCAGCTCGCACCGGGACACAGAAGCTTTCTTT	CASSSHRDTEAFF
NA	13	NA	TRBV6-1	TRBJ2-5	TGTGCCAGCAGTGAATACGGGGAAGAGACCCAGTACTTC	CASSEYGEETQYF
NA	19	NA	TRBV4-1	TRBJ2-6	TGCGCCAGCAGCCAAATAAGGGTAGAATCGGAATACTGGGCCAACGTCCTGACTTTC	CASSQIRVESEYWANVLTF
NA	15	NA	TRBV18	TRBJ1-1	TGTGCCAGCTCACCGCTAGGGACGGCGGGCACTGAAGCTTTCTTT	CASSPLGTAGTEAFF
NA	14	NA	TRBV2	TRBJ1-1	TGTGCCAGCAGTGAAGCACTTGTGAGTACTGAAGCTTTCTTT	CASSEALVSTEAFF
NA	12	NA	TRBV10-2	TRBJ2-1	TGCGCCAGCAGTGAGGGGGCAGCTCGGGGGTTCTTC	CASSEGAARGFF
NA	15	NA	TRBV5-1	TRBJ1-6	TGCGCCAGCAGCTACGGACTCGGAGGGAATTCACCCCTCCACTTT	CASSYGLGGNSPLHF
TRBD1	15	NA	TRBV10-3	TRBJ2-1	TGTGCCATCAGTAAGGGGGCAGGGACATGGGATGAGCAGTTCTTC	CAISKGAGTWDEQFF
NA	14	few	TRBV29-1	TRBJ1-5	TGCAGCGTTTCCGGGGGAGGGGAGGATCAGCCCCAGCATTTT	CSVSGGGEDQPQHF
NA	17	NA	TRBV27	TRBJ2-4	TGTGCCAGCAGCCCTAATTTCTATGGAAGAGCCAAAAACATTCAGTACTTC	CASSPNFYGRAKNIQYF